The table lists the clone carrying this T cell receptor beta chain with many counts. Its antigen is unknown. Germline V gene lookup returns CDR1 MNHEY and CDR2 SVGAGI. The CDR3 sequence is 14 residues long. Trimming took 6 bases from V and 2 from J; bases not matched to a gene: 4. The investigators amplified TCR beta CDR3 regions from RNA transcripts. Researchers ran a first-round RT-PCR on the TCR CDR3 using the HTBI primer set. MiXCR, applied by TCRdb to the multiplex PCR reads, yields one record per CDR3 protein. This repertoire shows roughly 300,000 distinct CDR3 sequences, about 25% found once; its top ten account for roughly a quarter. This sample stems from a study of T cells in Graves' hyperthyroidism and ophthalmopathy. General study points: A model using 13 V-J features told ophthalmopathy apart from stable hyperthyroidism.

Lactation, pregnancy, other autoimmune disease or uncontrolled infection led to exclusion of patients. The sample, blood from the first hyperthyroidism diagnosis, precedes any ophthalmopathy symptoms. Sequencing was done on a sample of blood. This receptor was obtained from a man aged 35-49 years with Graves' hyperthyroidism that later progressed to Graves' ophthalmopathy. V is TRBV6-5 and J is TRBJ2-7; 10 bases map to TRBD1. The CDR3 DNA follows: TGTGCCAGCAGCCACGGACAGGGGGCCTACGAGCAGTACTTC. Translation: CASSHGQGAYEQYF.